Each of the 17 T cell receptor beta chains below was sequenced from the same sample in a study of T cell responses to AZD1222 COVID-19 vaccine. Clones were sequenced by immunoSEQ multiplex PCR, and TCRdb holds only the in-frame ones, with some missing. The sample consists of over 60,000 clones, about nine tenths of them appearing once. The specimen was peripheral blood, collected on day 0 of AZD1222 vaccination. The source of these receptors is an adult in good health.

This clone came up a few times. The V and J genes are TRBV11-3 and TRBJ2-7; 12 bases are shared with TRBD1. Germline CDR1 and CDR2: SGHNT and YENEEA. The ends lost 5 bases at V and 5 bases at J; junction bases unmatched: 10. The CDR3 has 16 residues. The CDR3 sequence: CASSPGGTGGMDEQYF. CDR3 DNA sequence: TGTGCCAGCAGCCCAGGGGGGACAGGGGGCATGGACGAGCAGTACTTC.

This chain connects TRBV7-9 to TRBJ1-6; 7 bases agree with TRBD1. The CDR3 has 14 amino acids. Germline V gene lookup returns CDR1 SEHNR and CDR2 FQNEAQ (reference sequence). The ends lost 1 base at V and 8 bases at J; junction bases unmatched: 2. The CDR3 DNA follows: TGTGCCAGCAGCTTAGGGACAGGCGATTCACCCCTCCACTTT. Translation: CASSLGTGDSPLHF.

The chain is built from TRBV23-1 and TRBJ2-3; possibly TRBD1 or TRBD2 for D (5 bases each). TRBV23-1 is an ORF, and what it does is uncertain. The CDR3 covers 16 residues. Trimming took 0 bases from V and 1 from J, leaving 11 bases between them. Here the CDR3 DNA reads TGCGCCAGCAGTCAATCGTGTGGGGACGGCACAGATACGCAGTATTTT. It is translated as CASSQSCGDGTDTQYF.

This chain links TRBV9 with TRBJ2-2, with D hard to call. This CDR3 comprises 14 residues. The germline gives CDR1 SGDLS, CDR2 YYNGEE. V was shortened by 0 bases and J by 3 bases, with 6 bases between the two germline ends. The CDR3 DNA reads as TGTGCCAGCAGCGTAGTTTGGGACACCGGGGAGCTGTTTTTT. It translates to CASSVVWDTGELFF.

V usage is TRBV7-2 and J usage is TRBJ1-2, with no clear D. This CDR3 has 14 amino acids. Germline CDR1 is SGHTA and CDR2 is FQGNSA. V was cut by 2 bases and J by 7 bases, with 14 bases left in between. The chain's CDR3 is CASSLPQELGGYTF. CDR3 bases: TGTGCCAGCAGCTTACCTCAGGAGTTGGGTGGCTACACCTTC.

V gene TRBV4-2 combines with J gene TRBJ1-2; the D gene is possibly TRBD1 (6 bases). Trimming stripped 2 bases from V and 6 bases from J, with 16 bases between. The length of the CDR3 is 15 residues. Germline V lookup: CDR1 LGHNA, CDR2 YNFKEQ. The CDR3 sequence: CASSQRRGPRDGYTF. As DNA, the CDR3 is TGTGCCAGCAGCCAAAGACGGGGGCCGCGTGATGGCTACACCTTC.

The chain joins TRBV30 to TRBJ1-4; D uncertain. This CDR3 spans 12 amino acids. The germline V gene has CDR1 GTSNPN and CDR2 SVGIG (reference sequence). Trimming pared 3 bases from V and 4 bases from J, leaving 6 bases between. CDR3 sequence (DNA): TGTGCCTGGAGGCAGAATAATGAAAAACTGTTTTTT. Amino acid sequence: CAWRQNNEKLFF.

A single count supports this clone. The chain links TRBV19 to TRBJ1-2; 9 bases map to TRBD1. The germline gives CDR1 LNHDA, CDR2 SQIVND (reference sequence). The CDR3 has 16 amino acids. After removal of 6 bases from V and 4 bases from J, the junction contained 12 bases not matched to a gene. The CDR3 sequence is CASRLGLGQGRYGYTF. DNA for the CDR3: TGTGCCAGTAGGTTAGGACTGGGACAGGGTCGCTATGGCTACACCTTC.

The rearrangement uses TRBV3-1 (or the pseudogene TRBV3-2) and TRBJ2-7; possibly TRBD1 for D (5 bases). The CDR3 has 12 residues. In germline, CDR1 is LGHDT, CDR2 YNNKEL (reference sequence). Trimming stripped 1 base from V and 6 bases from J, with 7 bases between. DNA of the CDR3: TGTGCCAGCAGCCAAGCCCAGGGCGAGCAGTACTTC. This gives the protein CASSQAQGEQYF.

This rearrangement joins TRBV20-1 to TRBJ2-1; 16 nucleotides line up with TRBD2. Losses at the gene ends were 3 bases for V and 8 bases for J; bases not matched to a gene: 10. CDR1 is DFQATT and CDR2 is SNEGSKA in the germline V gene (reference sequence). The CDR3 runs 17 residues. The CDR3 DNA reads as TGCAGTGCTAGTCCACCCGGGACTAGCGGGGGGGCTTATGAGCAGTTCTTC. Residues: CSASPPGTSGGAYEQFF.

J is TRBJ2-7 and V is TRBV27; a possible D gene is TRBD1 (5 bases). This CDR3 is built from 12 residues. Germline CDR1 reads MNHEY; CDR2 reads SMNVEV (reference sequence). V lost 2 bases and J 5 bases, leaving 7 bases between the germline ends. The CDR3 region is CASSLVGDEQYF. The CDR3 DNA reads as TGTGCCAGCAGTTTAGTAGGGGACGAGCAGTACTTC.

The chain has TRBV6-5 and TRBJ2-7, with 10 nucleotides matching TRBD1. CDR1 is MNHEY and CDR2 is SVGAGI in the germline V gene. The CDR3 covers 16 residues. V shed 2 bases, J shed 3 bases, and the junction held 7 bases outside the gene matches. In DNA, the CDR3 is TGTGCCAGCAGTTACGGCCGCCGGGACAGGGGCTACGAGCAGTACTTC. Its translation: CASSYGRRDRGYEQYF.

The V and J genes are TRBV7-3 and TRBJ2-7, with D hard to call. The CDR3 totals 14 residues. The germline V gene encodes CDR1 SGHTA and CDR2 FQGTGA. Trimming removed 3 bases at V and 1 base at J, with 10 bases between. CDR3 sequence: CASSFGVGSYEQYF. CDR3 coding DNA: TGTGCCAGCAGCTTTGGCGTCGGGTCCTACGAGCAGTACTTC.

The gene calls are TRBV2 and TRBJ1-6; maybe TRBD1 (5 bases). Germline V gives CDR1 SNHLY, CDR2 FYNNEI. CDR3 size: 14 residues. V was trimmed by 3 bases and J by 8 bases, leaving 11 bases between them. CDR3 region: CASSEGTGYSPLHF. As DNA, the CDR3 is TGTGCCAGCAGTGAGGGTACAGGTTATTCACCCCTCCACTTT.

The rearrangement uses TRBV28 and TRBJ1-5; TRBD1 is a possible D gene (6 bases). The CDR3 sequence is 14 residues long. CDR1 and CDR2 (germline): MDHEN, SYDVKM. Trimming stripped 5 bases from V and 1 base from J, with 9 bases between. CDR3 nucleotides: TGTGCCAGCAGTCTGGGGGGCAGCAATCAGCCCCAGCATTTT. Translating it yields CASSLGGSNQPQHF. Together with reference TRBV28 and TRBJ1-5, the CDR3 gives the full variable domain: DVKVTQSSRYLVKRTGEKVFLECVQDMDHENMFWYRQDPGLGLRLIYFSYDVKMKEKGDIPEGYSVSREKKERFSLILESASTNQTSMYLCASSLGGSNQPQHFGDGTRLSIL.

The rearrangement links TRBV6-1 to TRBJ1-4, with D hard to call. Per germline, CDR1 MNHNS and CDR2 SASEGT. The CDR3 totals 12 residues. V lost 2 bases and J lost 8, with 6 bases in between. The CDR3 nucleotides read TGTGCCAGCAGTGAACTGGGGGAAAAACTGTTTTTT. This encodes CASSELGEKLFF.

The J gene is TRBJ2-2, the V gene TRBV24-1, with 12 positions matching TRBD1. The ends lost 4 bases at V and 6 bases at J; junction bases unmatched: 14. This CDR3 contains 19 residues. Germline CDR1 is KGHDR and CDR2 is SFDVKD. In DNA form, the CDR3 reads TGTGCCACCAGTGAGCTATCCGGGACAGGGGGCTTCGACGCCGGGGAGCTGTTTTTT. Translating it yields CATSELSGTGGFDAGELFF.